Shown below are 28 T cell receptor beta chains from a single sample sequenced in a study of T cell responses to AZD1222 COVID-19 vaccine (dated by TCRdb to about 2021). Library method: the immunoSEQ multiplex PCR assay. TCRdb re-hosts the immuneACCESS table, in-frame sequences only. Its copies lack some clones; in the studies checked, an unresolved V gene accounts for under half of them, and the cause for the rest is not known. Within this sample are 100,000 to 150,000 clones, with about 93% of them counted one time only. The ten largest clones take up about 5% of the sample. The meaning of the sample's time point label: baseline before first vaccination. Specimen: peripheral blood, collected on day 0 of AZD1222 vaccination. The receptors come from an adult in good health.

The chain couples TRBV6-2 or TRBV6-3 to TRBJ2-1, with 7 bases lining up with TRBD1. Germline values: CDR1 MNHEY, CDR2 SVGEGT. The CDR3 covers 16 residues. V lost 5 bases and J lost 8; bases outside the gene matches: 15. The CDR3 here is CASSHTLGTELDEQFF. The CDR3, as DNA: TGTGCCAGCAGTCACACCCTCGGGACAGAGCTGGATGAGCAGTTCTTC.

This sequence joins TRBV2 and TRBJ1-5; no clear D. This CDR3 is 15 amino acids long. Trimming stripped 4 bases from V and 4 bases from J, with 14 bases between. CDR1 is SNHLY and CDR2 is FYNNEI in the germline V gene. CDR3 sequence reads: CASSVGGRNNQPQHF. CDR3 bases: TGTGCCAGCAGTGTAGGTGGGCGGAATAATCAGCCCCAGCATTTT.

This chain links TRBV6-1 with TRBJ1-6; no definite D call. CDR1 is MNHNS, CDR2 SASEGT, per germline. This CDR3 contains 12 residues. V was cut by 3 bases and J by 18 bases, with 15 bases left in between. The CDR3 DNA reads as TGTGCCAGCAGTGAGGCCACGTGGGCGCCCCACTTT. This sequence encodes CASSEATWAPHF.

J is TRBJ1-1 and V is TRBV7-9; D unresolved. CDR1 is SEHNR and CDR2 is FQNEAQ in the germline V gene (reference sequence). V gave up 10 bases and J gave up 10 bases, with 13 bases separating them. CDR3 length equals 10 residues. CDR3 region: CATDIGGAFF. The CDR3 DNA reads TGTGCCACCGACATAGGTGGAGCTTTCTTT.

The CDR3 is CASSQGRSGGRTGELFF. DNA for the CDR3: TGCGCCAGCAGCCAAGGGCGTAGCGGGGGTAGGACCGGGGAGCTGTTTTTT. This chain joins TRBV4-1 and TRBJ2-2; 9 bases align to TRBD2. The J segment lost 5 bases and the V segment lost 1 base, leaving 8 bases of the junction unmatched. This CDR3 has 17 residues. Germline V gene data show CDR1 as MGHRA and CDR2 as YSYEKL.

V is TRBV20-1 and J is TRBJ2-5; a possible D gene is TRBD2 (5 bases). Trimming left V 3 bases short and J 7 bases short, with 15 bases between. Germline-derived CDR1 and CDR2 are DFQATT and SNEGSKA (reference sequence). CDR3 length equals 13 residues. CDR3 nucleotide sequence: TGCAGTGCTAGTTGGGATCAGGCGGGGACCCAGTACTTC. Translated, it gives CSASWDQAGTQYF.

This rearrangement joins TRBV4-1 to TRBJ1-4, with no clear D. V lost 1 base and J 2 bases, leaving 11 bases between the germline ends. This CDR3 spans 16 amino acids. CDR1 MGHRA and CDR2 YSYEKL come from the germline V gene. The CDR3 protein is CASSQVWPVTNEKLFF. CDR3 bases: TGCGCCAGCAGCCAAGTGTGGCCAGTGACTAATGAAAAACTGTTTTTT.

The CDR3 loop reads CASKGAVKYEQYF. The DNA of the CDR3 is TGTGCCAGCAAAGGGGCGGTGAAATACGAGCAGTACTTC. The rearrangement joins TRBV28 to TRBJ2-7, with D maybe TRBD1 (5 bases). This CDR3 contains 13 residues. V dropped 7 bases and J dropped 4 bases, with 14 bases sitting between them. Germline lookup yields CDR1 MDHEN and CDR2 SYDVKM.

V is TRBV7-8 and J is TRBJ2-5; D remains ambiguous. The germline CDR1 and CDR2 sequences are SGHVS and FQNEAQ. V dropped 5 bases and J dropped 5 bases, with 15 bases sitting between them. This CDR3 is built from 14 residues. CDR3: CASSARPVGETQYF. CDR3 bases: TGTGCCAGCAGCGCCCGTCCGGTTGGGGAGACCCAGTACTTC.

The CDR3 DNA sequence: TGTGCCAGCAGTTTACCCGGGAACACTGAAGCTTTCTTT. It specifies CASSLPGNTEAFF. The chain recombines TRBV28 with TRBJ1-1; D not resolved. Per germline, CDR1 MDHEN and CDR2 SYDVKM. CDR3 length: 13 amino acids. V lost 2 bases and J 1 base, leaving 5 bases between the germline ends.

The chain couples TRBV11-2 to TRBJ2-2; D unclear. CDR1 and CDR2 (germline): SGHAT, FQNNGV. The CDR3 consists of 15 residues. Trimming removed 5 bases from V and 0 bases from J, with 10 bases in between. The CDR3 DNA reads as TGTGCCAGCAGCGCACAAGTAACGAACACCGGGGAGCTGTTTTTT. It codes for CASSAQVTNTGELFF.

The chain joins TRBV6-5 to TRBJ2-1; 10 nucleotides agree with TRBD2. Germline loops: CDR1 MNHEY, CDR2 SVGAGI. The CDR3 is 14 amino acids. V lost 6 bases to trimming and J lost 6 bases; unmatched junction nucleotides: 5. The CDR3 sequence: CASRLAGVGNEQFF. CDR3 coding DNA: TGTGCCAGCAGGCTAGCGGGAGTTGGCAATGAGCAGTTCTTC.

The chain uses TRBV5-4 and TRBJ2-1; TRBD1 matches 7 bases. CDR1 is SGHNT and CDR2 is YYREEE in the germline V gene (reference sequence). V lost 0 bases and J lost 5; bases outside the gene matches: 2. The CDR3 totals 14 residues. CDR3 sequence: CASSLAQGDNEQFF. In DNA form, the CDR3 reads TGTGCCAGCAGCTTGGCGCAGGGGGACAATGAGCAGTTCTTC.

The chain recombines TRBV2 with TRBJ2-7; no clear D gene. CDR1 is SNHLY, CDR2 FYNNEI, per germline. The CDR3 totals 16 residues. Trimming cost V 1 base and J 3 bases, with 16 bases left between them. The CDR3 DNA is TGTGCCAGCAGTGAAGGTGCGGAGTTTACAGTCTACGAGCAGTACTTC. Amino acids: CASSEGAEFTVYEQYF.

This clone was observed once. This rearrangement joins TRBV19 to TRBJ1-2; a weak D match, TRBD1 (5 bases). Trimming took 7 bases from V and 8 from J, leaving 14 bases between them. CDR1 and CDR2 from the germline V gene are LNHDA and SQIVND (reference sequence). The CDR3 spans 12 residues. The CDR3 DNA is TGTGCCAGTACCGGGACCATTGGGGGCTACACCTTC. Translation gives CASTGTIGGYTF.

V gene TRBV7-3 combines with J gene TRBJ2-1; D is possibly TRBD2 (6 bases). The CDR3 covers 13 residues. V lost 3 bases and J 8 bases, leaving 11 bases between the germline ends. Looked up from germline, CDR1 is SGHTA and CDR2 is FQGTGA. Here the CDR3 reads CASSFGWGDEQFF. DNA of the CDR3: TGTGCCAGCAGCTTCGGATGGGGGGATGAGCAGTTCTTC.

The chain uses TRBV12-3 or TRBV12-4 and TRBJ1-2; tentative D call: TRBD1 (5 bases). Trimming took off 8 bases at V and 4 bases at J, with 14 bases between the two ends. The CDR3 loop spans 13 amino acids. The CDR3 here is CASSPRDFYGYTF. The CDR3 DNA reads TGTGCCAGCTCCCCGAGGGACTTCTATGGCTACACCTTC.

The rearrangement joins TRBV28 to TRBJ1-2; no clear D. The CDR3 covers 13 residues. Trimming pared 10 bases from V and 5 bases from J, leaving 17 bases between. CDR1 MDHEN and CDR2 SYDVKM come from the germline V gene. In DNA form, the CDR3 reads TGTGCCATCGCCCCTATAAGGCGTTATGGCTACACCTTC. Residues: CAIAPIRRYGYTF.

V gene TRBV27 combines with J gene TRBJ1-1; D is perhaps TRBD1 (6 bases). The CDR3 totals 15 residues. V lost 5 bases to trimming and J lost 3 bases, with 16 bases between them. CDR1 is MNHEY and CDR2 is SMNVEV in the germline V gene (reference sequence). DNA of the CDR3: TGTGCCAGCAGTACCCGAACAGGGCGGTACACTGAAGCTTTCTTT. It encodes CASSTRTGRYTEAFF.

The CDR3 bases are TGTGCCAGCAGTTTTTTAACGGCCTATGGCTACACCTTC. It translates to CASSFLTAYGYTF. J is TRBJ1-2 and V is TRBV12-3 or TRBV12-4; the D is unclear. V shed 3 bases and J shed 4 bases, with 9 bases lying between them. The CDR3 loop spans 13 amino acids.

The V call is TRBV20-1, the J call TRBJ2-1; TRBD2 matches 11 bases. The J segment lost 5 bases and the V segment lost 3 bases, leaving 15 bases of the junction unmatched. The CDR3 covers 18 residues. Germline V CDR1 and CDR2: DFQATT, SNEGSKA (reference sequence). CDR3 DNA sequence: TGCAGTGCTAGTAAGCTAGCGGGGGGACTTACTTTCGACAATGAGCAGTTCTTC. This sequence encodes CSASKLAGGLTFDNEQFF.

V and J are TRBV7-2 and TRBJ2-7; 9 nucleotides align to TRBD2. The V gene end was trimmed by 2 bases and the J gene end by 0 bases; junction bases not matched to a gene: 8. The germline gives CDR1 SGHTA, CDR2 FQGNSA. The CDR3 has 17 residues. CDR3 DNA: TGTGCCAGCAGCTTAACCGCCCTAGCGGGATTCTCCTACGAGCAGTACTTC. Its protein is CASSLTALAGFSYEQYF.

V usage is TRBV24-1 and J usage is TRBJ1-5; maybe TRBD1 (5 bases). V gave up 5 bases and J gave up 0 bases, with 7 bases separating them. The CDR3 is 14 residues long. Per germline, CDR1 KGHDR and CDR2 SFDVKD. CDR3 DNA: TGTGCCACCAGTGCGACAGTTAGCAATCAGCCCCAGCATTTT. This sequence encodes CATSATVSNQPQHF.

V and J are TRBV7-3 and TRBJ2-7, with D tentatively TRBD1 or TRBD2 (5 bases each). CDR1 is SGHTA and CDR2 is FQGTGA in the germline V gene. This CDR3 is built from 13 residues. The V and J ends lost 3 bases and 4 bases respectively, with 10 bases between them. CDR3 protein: CASSLGTAYEQYF. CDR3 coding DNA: TGTGCCAGCAGCTTGGGGACGGCGTACGAGCAGTACTTC.

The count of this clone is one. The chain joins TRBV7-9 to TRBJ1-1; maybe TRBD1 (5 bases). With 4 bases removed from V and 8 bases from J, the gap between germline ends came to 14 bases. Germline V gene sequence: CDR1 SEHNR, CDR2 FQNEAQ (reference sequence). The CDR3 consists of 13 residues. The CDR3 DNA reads TGTGCCAGCAGCTCGAACAATCAGGGAGAAGCTTTCTTT. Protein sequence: CASSSNNQGEAFF.

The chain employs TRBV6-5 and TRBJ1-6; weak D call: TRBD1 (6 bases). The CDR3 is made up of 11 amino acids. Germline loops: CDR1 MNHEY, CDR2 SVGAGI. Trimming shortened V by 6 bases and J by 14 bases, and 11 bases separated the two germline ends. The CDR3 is CASRTGWSLHF. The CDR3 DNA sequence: TGTGCCAGCAGGACAGGTTGGTCCCTCCACTTT.

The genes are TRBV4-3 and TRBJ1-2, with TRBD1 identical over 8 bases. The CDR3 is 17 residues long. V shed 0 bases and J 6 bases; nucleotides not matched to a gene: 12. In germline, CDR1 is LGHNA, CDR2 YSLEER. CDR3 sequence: CASSQDWGSDRVNGYTF. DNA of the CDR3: TGCGCCAGCAGCCAAGATTGGGGCTCGGACAGGGTCAATGGCTACACCTTC.

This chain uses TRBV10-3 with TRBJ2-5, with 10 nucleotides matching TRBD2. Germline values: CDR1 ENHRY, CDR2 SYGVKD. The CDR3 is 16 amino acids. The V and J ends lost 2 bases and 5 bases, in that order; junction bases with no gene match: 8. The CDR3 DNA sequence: TGTGCCATCAGTGAGACCCTAAAAGCGGGAGGGGAGACCCAGTACTTC. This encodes CAISETLKAGGETQYF.